This T cell receptor (beta chain) was profiled in a study of blood T cell repertoires in COVID-19. The table came from immunoSEQ multiplex PCR; TCRdb's copy has only in-frame clones and leaves some out. The sample lists about 250,000 clones, approximately 84% occurring once. The germline V gene encodes CDR1 SGHNT and CDR2 YYREEE (reference sequence). Trimming shortened V by 4 bases and J by 8 bases, and 12 bases separated the two germline ends. CDR3 length equals 12 residues. Specimen: PBMCs or T cells enriched from blood (not recorded which). The rearrangement links TRBV5-4 to TRBJ1-2; possibly TRBD1 for D (5 bases). The clonotype was recovered from a man between 35 and 55 years old who had recovered from COVID-19. As DNA, the CDR3 is TGTGCCAGCAGCGTAGGGGTGACCGGCTACACCTTC. Translation gives CASSVGVTGYTF.